The TCR beta chain under discussion was sequenced for a study of human T cells and chemical hapten exposure. About the study: Read at 6 days, the patch tests placed 0.01% DPC on the upper back.

Indicated time point: patch test 2, 6 weeks after DPC sensitization. Treatment indicated: therapeutic diphenylcyclopropenone sensitization with weekly scalp DPC. Blood draws came before every patch-test application. CDR3 length: 15 residues. Trimming took off 6 bases at V and 0 bases at J, with 12 bases between the two ends. The V gene's germline CDR1 is ENHRY and CDR2 SYGVKD. This clonotype occurred many times. TCRdb redid the calling of the RACE reads with MiXCR, one entry per CDR3 protein. The data hold roughly 52,000 distinct CDR3 sequences, with 9.5% to 10% observed a single time. The TCR sequence derives from a woman in her forties or fifties with alopecia areata. Some clones in this sample may be carry-over from other donors' samples. The chain recombines TRBV10-3 with TRBJ2-1, with D perhaps assigned TRBD1 or TRBD2 (5 bases each). The sample was whole blood, taken in connection with sensitization to the hapten diphenylcyclopropenone (DPC). Written as DNA, the CDR3 is TGTGCCATCAGCCTCTCCGGGACCTCCTACAATGAGCAGTTCTTC. This sequence encodes CAISLSGTSYNEQFF.